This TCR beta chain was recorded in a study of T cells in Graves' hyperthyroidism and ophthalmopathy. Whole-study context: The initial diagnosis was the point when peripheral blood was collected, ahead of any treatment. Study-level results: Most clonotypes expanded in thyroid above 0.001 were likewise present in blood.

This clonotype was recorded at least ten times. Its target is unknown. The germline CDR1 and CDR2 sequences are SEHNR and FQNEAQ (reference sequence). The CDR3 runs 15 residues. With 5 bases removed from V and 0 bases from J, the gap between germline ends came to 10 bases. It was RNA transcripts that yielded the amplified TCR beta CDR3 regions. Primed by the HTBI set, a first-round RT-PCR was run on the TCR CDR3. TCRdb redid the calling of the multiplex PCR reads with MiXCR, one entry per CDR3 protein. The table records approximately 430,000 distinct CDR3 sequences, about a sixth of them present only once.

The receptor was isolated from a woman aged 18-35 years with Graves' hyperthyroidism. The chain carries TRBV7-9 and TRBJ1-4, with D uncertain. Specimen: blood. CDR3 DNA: TGTGCCAGCAGCCCCGGGGAAACAACTAATGAAAAACTGTTTTTT. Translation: CASSPGETTNEKLFF.